These T cell receptor beta chains were read from a single sample in a study of technical replicates of blood from a few donors. TCRdb keeps only in-frame clones here, not all; method: immunoSEQ multiplex PCR. The table records some 87,000 clones, 93% of them present only once. Material for sequencing was T cells isolated from PBMCs. The receptor source for this set is a human donor in good health. CDR3s include the opening cysteine and the closing phenylalanine or tryptophan. A D gene is named only where the DNA matches it firmly. Clone size is shown for a subset of rows, as once, few, many or a class of expanded clone.

D	size	J	V	DNA	CDR3
TRBD1	once	TRBJ1-4	TRBV9	TGTGCCAGCAGCGTAGGACAGGGAGGTGAAAAACTGTTTTTT	CASSVGQGGEKLFF
-	-	TRBJ1-3	TRBV19	TGTGCCAGTAGTATCTCCGGGGGATCTGGAAACACCATATATTTT	CASSISGGSGNTIYF
-	few	TRBJ1-2	TRBV28	TGTGCCAGCAGTTTGAGCGCCCTTTATGGCTACACCTTC	CASSLSALYGYTF
-	once	TRBJ1-1	TRBV5-1	TGCGCCAGCAGCTTGTGGGGTGGGGGGGAAGCTTTCTTT	CASSLWGGGEAFF
TRBD2	-	TRBJ2-7	TRBV10-3	TGTGCCATCAGTGATTCGGCGGGGGGAAACTACTACGAGCAGTACTTC	CAISDSAGGNYYEQYF
-	-	TRBJ1-2	TRBV29-1	TGCAGCGCGGAGAGTTCCTTCCAAGACTCGTTTAACTATGGCTACACCTTC	CSAESSFQDSFNYGYTF
-	once	TRBJ2-1	TRBV2	TGTGCCAGCAACGGGTCTCCGAGCTCCTACAATGAGCAGTTCTTC	CASNGSPSSYNEQFF
-	-	TRBJ2-7	TRBV27	TGTGCCAGCAGTTTAGGGAGATCCAACGAGCAGTACTTC	CASSLGRSNEQYF
-	-	TRBJ1-5	TRBV28	TGTGCCAGCACTTTGGGCAGGGAAGAAATTCAGCCCCAGCATTTT	CASTLGREEIQPQHF
TRBD2	-	TRBJ2-7	TRBV5-1	TGCGCCAGCAGTGTTACTAGCGGGTCCTACGAGCAGTACTTC	CASSVTSGSYEQYF
TRBD1	-	TRBJ2-7	TRBV2	TGTGCCAGCTACTTAACAGGGGCTACCTACGAGCAGTACTTC	CASYLTGATYEQYF
-	-	TRBJ2-5	TRBV6-5	TGTGCCAGCAGTAGGACCCGAACTAGGATAGAGACCCAGTACTTC	CASSRTRTRIETQYF
TRBD1	-	TRBJ1-1	TRBV7-8	TGTGCCAGCAGCTTATATTCTTGGACAGGGAACACTGAAGCTTTCTTT	CASSLYSWTGNTEAFF
-	few	TRBJ2-7	TRBV10-3	TGTGCCATCAGTGGCGCCTACGAGCAGTACTTC	CAISGAYEQYF
TRBD2	once	TRBJ2-2	TRBV6-1	TGTGCCAGCAGTGCCCTAGCGGGGCTTACGGGGGAGCTGTTTTTT	CASSALAGLTGELFF
-	-	TRBJ1-1	TRBV18	TGTGCCAGCTCACCACCCGGGGAGTACACTGAAGCTTTCTTT	CASSPPGEYTEAFF
TRBD2	-	TRBJ2-3	TRBV27	TGTGCCAGCAGTTTAGTAGCTAGCGGGACAGATACGCAGTATTTT	CASSLVASGTDTQYF
-	-	TRBJ2-3	TRBV4-2	TGTGCCAGCAGCCAAGCTGTAGCGGTTTTCACAGATACGCAGTATTTT	CASSQAVAVFTDTQYF
TRBD2	-	TRBJ2-2	TRBV9	TGTGCCAGCAGCCTAATACCCGGGAGGGGGAACACCGGGGAGCTGTTTTTT	CASSLIPGRGNTGELFF
-	few	TRBJ1-1	TRBV5-4	TGTGCCAGCAGCTTCAAAACTGAAGCTTTCTTT	CASSFKTEAFF
-	few	TRBJ1-2	TRBV6-4	TGTGCCAGCAGCGGCGGAATTAACTATGGCTACACCTTC	CASSGGINYGYTF
-	-	TRBJ1-2	TRBV5-6	TGTGCCAGCAGCTTGGTATTTTCGGGACTTTATGGCTACACCTTC	CASSLVFSGLYGYTF
-	-	TRBJ1-1	TRBV6-4	TGTGCCAGCAGTGACTCGGGCAGTCAATCTGAAGCTTTCTTT	CASSDSGSQSEAFF
TRBD2	-	TRBJ2-7	TRBV20-1	TGCAGTGTCCTAGCGGGGGCCGAGCAGTACTTC	CSVLAGAEQYF
TRBD1	-	TRBJ1-2	TRBV11-2	TGTGCCAGCAGCGCGGGACAGACTAACTATGGCTACACCTTC	CASSAGQTNYGYTF
-	-	TRBJ2-7	TRBV5-5	TGTGCCAGCAGGACACAGGGAGTGGACTACGAGCAGTACTTC	CASRTQGVDYEQYF
TRBD1	-	TRBJ2-7	TRBV27	TGTGCCAGCAGTCCCGGACAGGGCTACGAGCAGTACTTC	CASSPGQGYEQYF
TRBD1	-	TRBJ1-4	TRBV10-3	TGTGCCATCAGTGATCCGGGACAGGGGGATGAAAAACTGTTTTTT	CAISDPGQGDEKLFF
-	-	TRBJ2-1	TRBV4-2	TGTGCCAGCAGCCAAGATCTAAGGAGCTCCTACAATGAGCAGTTCTTC	CASSQDLRSSYNEQFF
-	-	TRBJ1-2	TRBV10-3	TGTGCCTCCCGGGGGGGGGACGACAGCTATGGCTACACCTTC	CASRGGDDSYGYTF
-	-	TRBJ2-1	TRBV5-4	TGTGCCAGCAGCTTGCTGGGAGACGCCCGAGAGCAGTTCTTC	CASSLLGDAREQFF
-	-	TRBJ1-2	TRBV30	TGTGCCTGGAGTGTTTTAGGGGGAAATTGGGGCTACACCTTC	CAWSVLGGNWGYTF
-	-	TRBJ2-7	TRBV7-2	TGTGCCAGCAGCTTAGCACAGGTATCCGAGCAGTACTTC	CASSLAQVSEQYF
TRBD1	-	TRBJ1-5	TRBV6-5	TGTGCCAGCAGTCTTTGGACAGGAGGGGATCAGCCCCAGCATTTT	CASSLWTGGDQPQHF
TRBD1	-	TRBJ2-5	TRBV9	TGTGCCAGCTCAGGGGGCCGTGAGACCCAGTACTTC	CASSGGRETQYF
TRBD1	-	TRBJ1-1	TRBV4-1	TGCGCCAGCAGCCAAGTAGGGACAGGCTATGAAGCTTTCTTT	CASSQVGTGYEAFF
-	-	TRBJ2-3	TRBV12-5	TGTGCTAGTGGTTTGGCAGTGGCTCCTAGCACAGATACGCAGTATTTT	CASGLAVAPSTDTQYF
-	-	TRBJ2-1	TRBV2	TGTGCCAGCCTCAAGAGGGAGAATGGGAATGAGCAGTTCTTC	CASLKRENGNEQFF
-	-	TRBJ1-4	TRBV5-1	TGCGCCAGCAGCTTAAACCCTGCAGGGAATGAAAAACTGTTTTTT	CASSLNPAGNEKLFF
TRBD1	once	TRBJ2-1	TRBV10-3	TGTGCCATCAGTGAGCAGGACAGGGTAGGAAATGAGCAGTTCTTC	CAISEQDRVGNEQFF
TRBD1	-	TRBJ1-1	TRBV29-1	TGCAGCGGGATTGGACAGGGTGAAATGAGGGCTTTCTTT	CSGIGQGEMRAFF
-	-	TRBJ2-7	TRBV7-2	TGTGCCAGCAGCTTAGCCGACAGTTACGAGCAGTACTTC	CASSLADSYEQYF
-	-	TRBJ2-3	TRBV30	TGTGCCTGGAGTCAGGGAAGAGATACGCAGTATTTT	CAWSQGRDTQYF
TRBD2	-	TRBJ2-1	TRBV4-1	TGCGCCAGCAGCAGGTCTAGCGGGAGGGCCGTTTACAATGAGCAGTTCTTC	CASSRSSGRAVYNEQFF
TRBD2	-	TRBJ2-2	TRBV5-1	TGCGCCAGCAGCCCAGCGGGAGGGACCGGGGAGCTGTTTTTT	CASSPAGGTGELFF
-	-	TRBJ2-2	TRBV27	TGTGCCAGCAGTTGGGGGGAGTCGGCCGGGGAGCTGTTTTTT	CASSWGESAGELFF
-	-	TRBJ1-1	TRBV30	TGTGCCTGGAGTCAGGGGCGTCCGGACACTGAAGCTTTCTTT	CAWSQGRPDTEAFF
TRBD2	-	TRBJ2-1	TRBV6-5	TGTGCCAGCAGTACAACGGGAGGCCTGAGAAATGAGCAGTTCTTC	CASSTTGGLRNEQFF
TRBD1	once	TRBJ1-4	TRBV30	TGTGCCTGGAGAAGGACAGGGTCTTCTCGCTCGGGAAAACTGTTTTTT	CAWRRTGSSRSGKLFF
-	-	TRBJ1-5	TRBV6-6	TGTGCCAGCAGTCCCAGCGGTGCCCAGCCCCAGCATTTT	CASSPSGAQPQHF
-	-	TRBJ1-4	TRBV14	TGTGCCAGCAGCCCGCATACTTGGCCGGAGAAACTGTTTTTT	CASSPHTWPEKLFF
-	-	TRBJ2-1	TRBV30	TGTGCCTGGAGTATGGGGGGTAATGAGCAGTTCTTC	CAWSMGGNEQFF